The subject of this entry is one TCR beta chain. The entry originates in a study of T-cell memory formation after mild COVID-19. TCRdb redid the calling of the 5' RACE reads with MiXCR, one entry per CDR3 protein. The data show around 50,000 distinct CDR3 sequences, with 12% seen just once and approximately 25% held by the top ten. The CDR3 totals 17 residues. Trimming at V came to 4 bases and at J to 6 bases, leaving 11 bases not matched to a gene. Looked up from germline, CDR1 is SGHVS and CDR2 is FNYEAQ. The gene calls are TRBV7-6 and TRBJ2-1, with 11 bases aligning to TRBD2. This TCR was recovered from a man younger than 35 who had mild COVID-19 (a few samples of this study predate the infection). Cell type and time point are not known. Sequencing input: PBMCs or a T cell subset sorted from them (not recorded which). The CDR3 loop reads CASSSTLTSGGSNEQFF. In nucleotides, the CDR3 is TGTGCCAGCAGCTCAACCCTTACTAGCGGGGGATCCAATGAGCAGTTCTTC.